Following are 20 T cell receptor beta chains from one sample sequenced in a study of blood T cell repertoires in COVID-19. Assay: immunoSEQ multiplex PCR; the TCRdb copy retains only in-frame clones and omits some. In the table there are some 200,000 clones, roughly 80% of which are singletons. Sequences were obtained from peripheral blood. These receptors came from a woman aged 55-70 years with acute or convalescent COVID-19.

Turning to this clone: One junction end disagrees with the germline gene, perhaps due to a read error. CDR3 protein: CASRQTLGARNTEAFF. The CDR3 bases are TGCGCCAGCCGCCAGACCTTGGGGGCTCGGAACACTGAAGCTTTCTTT. The V gene is TRBV4-3, the J gene TRBJ1-1; D perhaps matches TRBD1 (6 bases). Germline CDR1 reads LGHNA; CDR2 reads YSLEER. This CDR3 is built from 16 residues.

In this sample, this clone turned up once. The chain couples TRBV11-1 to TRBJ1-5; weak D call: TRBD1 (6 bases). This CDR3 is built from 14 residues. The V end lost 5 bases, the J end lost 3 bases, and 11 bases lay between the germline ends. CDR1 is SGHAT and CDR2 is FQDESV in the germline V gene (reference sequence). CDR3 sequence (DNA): TGTGCCAGCAGCCCCGGGGGGCCCAATCAGCCCCAGCATTTT. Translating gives CASSPGGPNQPQHF.

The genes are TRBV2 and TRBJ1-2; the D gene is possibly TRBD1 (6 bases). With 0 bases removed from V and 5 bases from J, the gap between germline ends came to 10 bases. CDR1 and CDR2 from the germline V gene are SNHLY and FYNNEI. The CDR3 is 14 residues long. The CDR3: CASSEAGQPYGYTF. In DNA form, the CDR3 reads TGTGCCAGCAGTGAAGCCGGACAGCCATATGGCTACACCTTC.

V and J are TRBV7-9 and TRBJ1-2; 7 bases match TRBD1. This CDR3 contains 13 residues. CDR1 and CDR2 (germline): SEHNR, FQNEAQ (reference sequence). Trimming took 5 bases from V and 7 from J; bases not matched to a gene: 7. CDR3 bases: TGTGCCAGCAGCCGAGAGGGGGCGCCTGGCTACACCTTC. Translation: CASSREGAPGYTF.

The CDR3 loop is CASSPRPSPEAFF. CDR3 sequence (DNA): TGTGCCAGCAGCCCACGACCGTCCCCGGAGGCTTTCTTT. The J gene is TRBJ1-1, the V gene TRBV7-9, with D unclear. The V and J ends lost 5 bases and 11 bases respectively, with 18 bases between them. The germline V gene has CDR1 SEHNR and CDR2 FQNEAQ (reference sequence). This CDR3 is built from 13 residues.

CDR3 region: CASSPGTGATYEQYF. CDR3 coding DNA: TGTGCCAGCTCACCTGGGACAGGGGCCACATACGAGCAGTACTTC. This chain connects TRBV18 to TRBJ2-7; 10 bases match TRBD1. Germline V gives CDR1 KGHSH, CDR2 LQKENI. The CDR3 sequence is 15 residues long. The V and J ends lost 3 bases and 4 bases, in that order; junction bases with no gene match: 6.

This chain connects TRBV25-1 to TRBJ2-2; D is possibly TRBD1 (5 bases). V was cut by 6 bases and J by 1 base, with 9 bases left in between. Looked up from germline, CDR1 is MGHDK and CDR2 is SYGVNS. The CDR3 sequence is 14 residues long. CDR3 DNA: TGTGCCAGCAGCCACGACAGGAACACCGGGGAGCTGTTTTTT. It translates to CASSHDRNTGELFF.

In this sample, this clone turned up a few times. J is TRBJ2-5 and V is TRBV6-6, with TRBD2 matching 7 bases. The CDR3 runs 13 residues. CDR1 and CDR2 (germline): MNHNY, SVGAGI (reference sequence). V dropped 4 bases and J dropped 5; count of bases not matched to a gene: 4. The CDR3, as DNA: TGTGCCAGCAGTTTACTAGCGAGCGAGACCCAGTACTTC. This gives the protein CASSLLASETQYF.

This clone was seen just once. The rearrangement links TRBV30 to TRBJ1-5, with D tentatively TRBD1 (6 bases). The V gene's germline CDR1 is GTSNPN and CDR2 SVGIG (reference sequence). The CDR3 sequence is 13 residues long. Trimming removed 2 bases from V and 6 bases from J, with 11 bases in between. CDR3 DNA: TGTGCCTGGAGTCAGGGGTGGGGTCAGCCCCAGCATTTT. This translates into CAWSQGWGQPQHF.

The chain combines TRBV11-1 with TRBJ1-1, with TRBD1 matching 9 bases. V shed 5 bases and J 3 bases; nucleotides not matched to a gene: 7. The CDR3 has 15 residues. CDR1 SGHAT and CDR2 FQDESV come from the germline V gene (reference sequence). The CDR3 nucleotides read TGTGCCAGCAGCGTCTGGACAGGGGAGGACACTGAAGCTTTCTTT. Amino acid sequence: CASSVWTGEDTEAFF. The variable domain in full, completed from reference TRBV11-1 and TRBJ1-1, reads EAEVAQSPRYKITEKSQAVAFWCDPISGHATLYWYRQILGQGPELLVQFQDESVVDDSQLPKDRFSAERLKGVDSTLKIQPAELGDSAMYLCASSVWTGEDTEAFFGQGTRLTVV.

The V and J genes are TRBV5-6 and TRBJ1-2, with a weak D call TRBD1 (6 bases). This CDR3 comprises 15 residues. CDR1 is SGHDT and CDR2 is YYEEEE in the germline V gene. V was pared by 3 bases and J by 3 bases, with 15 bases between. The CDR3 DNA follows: TGTGCCAGCAGCTCGAGCGCAGGGGAGCACTATGGCTACACCTTC. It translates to CASSSSAGEHYGYTF.

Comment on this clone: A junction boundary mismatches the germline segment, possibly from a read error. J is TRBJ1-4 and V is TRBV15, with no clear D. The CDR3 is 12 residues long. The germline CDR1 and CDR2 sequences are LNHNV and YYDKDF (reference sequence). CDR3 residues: CATSRDLGRRAF. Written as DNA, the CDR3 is TGTGCCACCAGCAGAGACCTAGGACGGCGGGCTTTT.

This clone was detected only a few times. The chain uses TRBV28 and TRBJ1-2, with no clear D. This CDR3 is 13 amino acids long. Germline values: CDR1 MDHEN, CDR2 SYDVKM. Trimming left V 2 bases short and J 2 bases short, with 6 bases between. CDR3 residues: CASSLNSNYGYTF. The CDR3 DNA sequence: TGTGCCAGCAGTTTAAACAGCAACTATGGCTACACCTTC.

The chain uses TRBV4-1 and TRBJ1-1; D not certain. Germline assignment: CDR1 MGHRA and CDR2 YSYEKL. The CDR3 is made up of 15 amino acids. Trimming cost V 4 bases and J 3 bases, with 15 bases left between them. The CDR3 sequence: CASSLSIVRDTEAFF. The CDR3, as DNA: TGCGCCAGCAGCCTGAGTATAGTTCGAGACACTGAAGCTTTCTTT.

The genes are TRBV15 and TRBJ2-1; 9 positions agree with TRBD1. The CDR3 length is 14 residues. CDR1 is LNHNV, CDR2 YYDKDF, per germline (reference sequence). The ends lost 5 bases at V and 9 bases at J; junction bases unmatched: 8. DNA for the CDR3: TGTGCCACCAGCTTTGGACAGGGGACAGGTGAGCAGTTCTTC. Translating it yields CATSFGQGTGEQFF.

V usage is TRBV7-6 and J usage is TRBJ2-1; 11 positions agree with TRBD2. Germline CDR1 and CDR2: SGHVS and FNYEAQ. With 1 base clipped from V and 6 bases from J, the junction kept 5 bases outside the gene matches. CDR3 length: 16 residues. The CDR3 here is CASSLVVAGGPNEQFF. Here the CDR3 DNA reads TGTGCCAGCAGCTTAGTTGTAGCGGGGGGGCCCAATGAGCAGTTCTTC.

The CDR3 reads CAWTGRISGYTF. DNA of the CDR3: TGTGCCTGGACAGGGAGGATATCTGGCTACACCTTC. This chain connects TRBV30 to TRBJ1-2; maybe TRBD1 (5 bases). V was trimmed by 4 bases and J by 7 bases, leaving 13 bases between them. From germline, CDR1 is GTSNPN and CDR2 SVGIG (reference sequence). The CDR3 consists of 12 residues.

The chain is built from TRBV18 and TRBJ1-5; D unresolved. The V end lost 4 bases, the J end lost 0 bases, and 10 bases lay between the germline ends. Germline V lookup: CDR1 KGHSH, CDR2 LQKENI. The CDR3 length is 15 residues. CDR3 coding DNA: TGTGCCAGCTCACAGACTCCGGATAGCAATCAGCCCCAGCATTTT. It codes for CASSQTPDSNQPQHF.

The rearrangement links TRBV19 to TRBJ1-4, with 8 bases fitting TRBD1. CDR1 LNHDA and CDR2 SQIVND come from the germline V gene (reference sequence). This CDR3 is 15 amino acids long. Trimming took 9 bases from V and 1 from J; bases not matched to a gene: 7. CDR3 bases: TGTGCCAGCCACGGACAGGGTAAAACTAATGAAAAACTGTTTTTT. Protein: CASHGQGKTNEKLFF. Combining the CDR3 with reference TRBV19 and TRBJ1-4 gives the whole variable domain DGGITQSPKYLFRKEGQNVTLSCEQNLNHDAMYWYRQDPGQGLRLIYYSQIVNDFQKGDIAEGYSVSREKKESFPLTVTSAQKNPTAFYLCASHGQGKTNEKLFFGSGTQLSVL.

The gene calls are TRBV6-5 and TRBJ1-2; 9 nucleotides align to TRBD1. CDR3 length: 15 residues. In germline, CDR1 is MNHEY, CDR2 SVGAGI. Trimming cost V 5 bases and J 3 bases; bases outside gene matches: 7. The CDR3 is CASSKDRGGDYGYTF. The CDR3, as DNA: TGTGCCAGCAGTAAGGACAGGGGTGGTGACTATGGCTACACCTTC.